This is a list of T cell receptor beta chains from one sample in a study of vaccination effects on CD4 cells after COVID-19. No antigen has been identified for these receptors. TCRdb keeps only in-frame clones here, not all; method: immunoSEQ multiplex PCR. The sample records approximately 70,000 clones, about 80% being singletons. The specimen comprised CD4+ T cells from PBMCs cultured with HCoV-OC43 spike peptides, sampled after COVID-19 vaccination. The receptor source for this set is a human donor who received a COVID-19 vaccine. Both conserved end residues are trimmed from each CDR3. Only some rows state a clone size, as once, few, many or a class for expanded clones.

v_gene: TRBV5-1
abundance: .
CDR3aa: ASSLASSSYNSPLH

v_gene: TRBV24-1
abundance: .
CDR3aa: ATSDPGPRGNTGELF

v_gene: TRBV6-5
abundance: .
CDR3aa: ASTQYNSPLH

v_gene: TRBV6-1
abundance: .
CDR3aa: ASSDKGARGNQPQH

v_gene: TRBV28
abundance: .
CDR3aa: ASSQTGVGAYNSPLH

v_gene: TRBV3-1/TRBV3-2
abundance: .
CDR3aa: ASSARQRTGDNSPLH

v_gene: TRBV24-1
abundance: .
CDR3aa: ATSDLPGGYT

v_gene: TRBV6-4
abundance: .
CDR3aa: ASSEPRTGELF

v_gene: TRBV15
abundance: .
CDR3aa: ATSPRGQGAYGYT

v_gene: TRBV7-7
abundance: .
CDR3aa: ASSRSREQETQY

v_gene: TRBV5-5
abundance: .
CDR3aa: ASSLTGGSYNSPLH

v_gene: TRBV7-9
abundance: .
CDR3aa: ASSSPGGGGEKLF

v_gene: TRBV5-6
abundance: .
CDR3aa: ASSPDLETQY

v_gene: TRBV7-9
abundance: few
CDR3aa: ASSPGANYGYT

v_gene: TRBV11-2
abundance: .
CDR3aa: ASSPGGWGSPTEAF

v_gene: TRBV7-2
abundance: .
CDR3aa: ASSLDQITLGYT

v_gene: TRBV9
abundance: .
CDR3aa: ASSVATGRPNEQF

v_gene: TRBV27
abundance: .
CDR3aa: ASSLVGVAKNIQY

v_gene: TRBV5-1
abundance: few
CDR3aa: ASSLGSGTGELF

v_gene: TRBV3-1/TRBV3-2
abundance: once
CDR3aa: ASSQEGRGPSPLH

v_gene: TRBV2
abundance: few
CDR3aa: ASRAQSSGNTIY

v_gene: TRBV7-2
abundance: once
CDR3aa: ASRNSGGNNEQF

v_gene: TRBV6-1
abundance: few
CDR3aa: ASSEDGNTEAF

v_gene: TRBV24-1
abundance: .
CDR3aa: ATSESGAGDSNEQF

v_gene: TRBV18
abundance: .
CDR3aa: ASSAGTSGTITDTQY

v_gene: TRBV28
abundance: .
CDR3aa: ASRSVGRSIYGYT

v_gene: TRBV4-1
abundance: .
CDR3aa: ASSQDLFGTGGMNTEAF

v_gene: TRBV7-9
abundance: few
CDR3aa: ASSLARGTSGAF

v_gene: TRBV6-5
abundance: .
CDR3aa: ASSYSDSHEKLF

v_gene: TRBV28
abundance: .
CDR3aa: ASSLLGIYGYT

v_gene: TRBV5-1
abundance: .
CDR3aa: ASSLVPGVDSAF

v_gene: TRBV5-4
abundance: .
CDR3aa: ASSLAPGFNQPQH

v_gene: TRBV7-2
abundance: .
CDR3aa: ASSLDPVTNTEAF

v_gene: TRBV28
abundance: .
CDR3aa: ASSRYGLKRGATGWETQY

v_gene: TRBV2
abundance: .
CDR3aa: ASSERGSGNQPQH

v_gene: TRBV28
abundance: .
CDR3aa: ASSYRDSGYQPQH

v_gene: TRBV27
abundance: .
CDR3aa: ASSLRPSGGTDTQY

v_gene: TRBV6-5
abundance: .
CDR3aa: ASSPLGGPETQY

v_gene: TRBV9
abundance: .
CDR3aa: ASSPGGEGEKLF

v_gene: TRBV6-1
abundance: .
CDR3aa: ASSEFGGTNTDTQY

v_gene: TRBV7-3
abundance: few
CDR3aa: ASSLRGSGTGELF

v_gene: TRBV10-2
abundance: few
CDR3aa: ASSGAGGDSGANVLT